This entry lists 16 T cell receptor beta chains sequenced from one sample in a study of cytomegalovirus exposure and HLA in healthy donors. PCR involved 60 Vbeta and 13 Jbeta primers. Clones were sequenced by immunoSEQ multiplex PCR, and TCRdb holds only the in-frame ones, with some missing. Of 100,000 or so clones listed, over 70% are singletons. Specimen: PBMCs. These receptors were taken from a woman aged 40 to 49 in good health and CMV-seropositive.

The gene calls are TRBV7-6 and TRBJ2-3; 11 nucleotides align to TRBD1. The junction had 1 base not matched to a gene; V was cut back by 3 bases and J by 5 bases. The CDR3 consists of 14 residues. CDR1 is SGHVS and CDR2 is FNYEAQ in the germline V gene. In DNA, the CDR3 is TGTGCCAGCAGCTTCGGGACAGGGGGAGATACGCAGTATTTT. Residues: CASSFGTGGDTQYF.

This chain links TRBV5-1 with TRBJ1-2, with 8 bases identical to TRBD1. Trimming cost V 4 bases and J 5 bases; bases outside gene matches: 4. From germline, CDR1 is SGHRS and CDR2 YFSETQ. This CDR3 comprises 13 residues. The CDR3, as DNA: TGCGCCAGCAGCACAGGGGGAGGGTATGGCTACACCTTC. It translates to CASSTGGGYGYTF.

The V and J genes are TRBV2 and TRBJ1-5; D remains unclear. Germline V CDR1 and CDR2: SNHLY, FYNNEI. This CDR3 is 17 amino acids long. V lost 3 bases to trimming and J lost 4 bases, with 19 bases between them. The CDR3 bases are TGTGCCAGCAGTGATTTAGTGTCCAGAGACGGGAATCAGCCCCAGCATTTT. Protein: CASSDLVSRDGNQPQHF.

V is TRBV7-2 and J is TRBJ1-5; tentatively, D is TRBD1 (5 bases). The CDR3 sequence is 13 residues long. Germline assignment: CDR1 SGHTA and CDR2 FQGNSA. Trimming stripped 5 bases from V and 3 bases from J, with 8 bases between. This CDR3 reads CASSMGLNQPQHF. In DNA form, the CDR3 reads TGTGCCAGCAGCATGGGACTCAATCAGCCCCAGCATTTT. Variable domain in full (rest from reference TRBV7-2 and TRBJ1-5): GAGVSQSPSNKVTEKGKDVELRCDPISGHTALYWYRQSLGQGLEFLIYFQGNSAPDKSGLPSDRFSAERTGGSVSTLTIQRTQQEDSAVYLCASSMGLNQPQHFGDGTRLSIL.

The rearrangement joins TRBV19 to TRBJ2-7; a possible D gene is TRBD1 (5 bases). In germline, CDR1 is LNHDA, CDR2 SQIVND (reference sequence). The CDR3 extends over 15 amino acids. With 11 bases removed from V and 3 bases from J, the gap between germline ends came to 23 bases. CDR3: CAASPSGDSNYEQYF. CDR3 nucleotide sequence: TGTGCCGCATCACCGTCAGGTGACAGTAACTACGAGCAGTACTTC.

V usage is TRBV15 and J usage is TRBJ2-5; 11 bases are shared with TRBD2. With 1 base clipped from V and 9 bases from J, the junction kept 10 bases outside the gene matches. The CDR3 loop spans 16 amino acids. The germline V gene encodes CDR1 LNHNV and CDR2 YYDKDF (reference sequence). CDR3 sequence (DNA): TGTGCCACCAGCAGAGGAGCTAGCGGGGGGCGGGCGGCCCAGTACTTC. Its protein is CATSRGASGGRAAQYF.

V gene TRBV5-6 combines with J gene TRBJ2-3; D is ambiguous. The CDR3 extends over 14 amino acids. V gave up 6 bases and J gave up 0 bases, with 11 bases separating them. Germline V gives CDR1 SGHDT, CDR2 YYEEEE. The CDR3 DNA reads TGTGCCAGCAACTTCGGGTACAGCACAGATACGCAGTATTTT. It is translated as CASNFGYSTDTQYF.

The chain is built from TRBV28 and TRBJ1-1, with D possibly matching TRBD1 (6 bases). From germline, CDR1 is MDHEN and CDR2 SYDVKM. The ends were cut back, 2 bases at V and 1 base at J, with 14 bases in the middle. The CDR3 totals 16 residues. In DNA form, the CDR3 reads TGTGCCAGCAGTTTACATGGGGGGGCGGGGAACACTGAAGCTTTCTTT. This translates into CASSLHGGAGNTEAFF.

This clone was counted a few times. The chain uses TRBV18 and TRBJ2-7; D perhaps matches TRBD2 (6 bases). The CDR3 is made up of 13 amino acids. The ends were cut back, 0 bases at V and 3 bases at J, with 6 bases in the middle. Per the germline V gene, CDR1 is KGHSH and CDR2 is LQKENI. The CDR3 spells CASSPPGGYEQYF. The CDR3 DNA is TGTGCCAGCTCACCACCGGGGGGCTACGAGCAGTACTTC.

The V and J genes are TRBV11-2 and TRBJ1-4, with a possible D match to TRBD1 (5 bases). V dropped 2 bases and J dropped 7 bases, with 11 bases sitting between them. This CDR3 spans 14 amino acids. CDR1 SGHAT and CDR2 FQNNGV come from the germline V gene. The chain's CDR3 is CASSLSGFGEKLFF. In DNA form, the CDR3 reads TGTGCCAGCAGCTTATCAGGGTTCGGTGAAAAACTGTTTTTT.

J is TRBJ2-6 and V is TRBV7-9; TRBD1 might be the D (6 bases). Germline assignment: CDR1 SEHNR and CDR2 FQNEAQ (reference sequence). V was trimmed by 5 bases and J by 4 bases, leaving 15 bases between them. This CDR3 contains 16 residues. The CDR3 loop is CASSPIGQSGANVLTF. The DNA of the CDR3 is TGTGCCAGCAGCCCGATCGGACAGTCAGGGGCCAACGTCCTGACTTTC. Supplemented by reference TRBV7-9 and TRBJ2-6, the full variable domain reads DTGVSQNPRHKITKRGQNVTFRCDPISEHNRLYWYRQTLGQGPEFLTYFQNEAQLEKSRLLSDRFSAERPKGSFSTLEIQRTEQGDSAMYLCASSPIGQSGANVLTFGAGSRLTVL.

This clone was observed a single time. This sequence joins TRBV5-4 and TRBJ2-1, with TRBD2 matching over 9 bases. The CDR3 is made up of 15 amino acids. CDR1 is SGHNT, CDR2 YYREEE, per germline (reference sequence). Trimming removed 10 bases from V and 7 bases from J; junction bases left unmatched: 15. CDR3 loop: CAYTPLREGRNEQFF. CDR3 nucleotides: TGTGCCTACACCCCTTTGCGGGAGGGCCGTAATGAGCAGTTCTTC.

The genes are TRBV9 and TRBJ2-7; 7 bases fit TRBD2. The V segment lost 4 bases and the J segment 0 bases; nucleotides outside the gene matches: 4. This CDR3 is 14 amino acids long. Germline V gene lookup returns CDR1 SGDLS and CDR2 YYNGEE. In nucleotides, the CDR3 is TGTGCCAGCAGCCCAAGCGGGAACTCCTACGAGCAGTACTTC. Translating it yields CASSPSGNSYEQYF.

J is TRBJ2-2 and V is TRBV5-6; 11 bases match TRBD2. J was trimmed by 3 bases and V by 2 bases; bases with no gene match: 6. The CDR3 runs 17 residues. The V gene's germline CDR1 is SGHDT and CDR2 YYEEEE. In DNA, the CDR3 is TGTGCCAGCAGCTTACGGGGACTAGCGGCTTACACCGGGGAGCTGTTTTTT. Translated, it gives CASSLRGLAAYTGELFF.

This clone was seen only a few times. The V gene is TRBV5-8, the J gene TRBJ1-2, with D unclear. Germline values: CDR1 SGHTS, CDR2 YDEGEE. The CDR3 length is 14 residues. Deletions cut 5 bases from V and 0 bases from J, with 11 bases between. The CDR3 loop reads CASRAGRSNYGYTF. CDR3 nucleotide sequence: TGTGCCAGCAGAGCGGGCAGATCTAACTATGGCTACACCTTC.

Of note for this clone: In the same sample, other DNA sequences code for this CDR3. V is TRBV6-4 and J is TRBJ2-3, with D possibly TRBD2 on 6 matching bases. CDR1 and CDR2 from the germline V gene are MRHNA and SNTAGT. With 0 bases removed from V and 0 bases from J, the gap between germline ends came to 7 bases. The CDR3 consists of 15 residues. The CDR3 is CASSDSGGSTDTQYF. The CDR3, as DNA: TGTGCCAGCAGTGACTCTGGGGGGAGCACAGATACGCAGTATTTT.